Following are 19 T cell receptor beta chains from one sample sequenced in a study of shared clonotypes between healthy human individuals. Only in-frame clones appear in the TCRdb table, and some are missing; sequencing was by immunoSEQ multiplex PCR. The sample includes some 1 million clones, about three quarters of them seen just once. The sample consisted of memory CD4+ T cells sorted from blood. Sample subset: CD45RA-negative fraction. The receptors derive from a man between 18 and 29 years old in good health.

The chain links TRBV19 to TRBJ1-1; 8 bases agree with TRBD1. The V segment lost 6 bases and the J segment 2 bases; nucleotides outside the gene matches: 2. CDR1 is LNHDA, CDR2 SQIVND, per germline (reference sequence). There are 13 residues in the CDR3. For the CDR3, the DNA is TGTGCCAGTAGGACAGGGGTTAACACTGAAGCTTTCTTT. Amino acids: CASRTGVNTEAFF.

In the case of this clone: This specimen includes other DNA sequences encoding the same CDR3. The CDR3 region is CASSPRGGDEQFF. The CDR3 DNA sequence: TGTGCCAGCTCACCACGGGGGGGCGATGAGCAGTTCTTC. V and J are TRBV18 and TRBJ2-1, with D perhaps TRBD2 (7 bases). Germline V lookup: CDR1 KGHSH, CDR2 LQKENI. CDR3 length equals 13 residues. V was pared by 1 base and J by 8 bases, with 9 bases between.

The chain combines TRBV11-2 with TRBJ2-1, with D tentatively TRBD2 (6 bases). Germline V gene data show CDR1 as SGHAT and CDR2 as FQNNGV. This CDR3 has 16 residues. Trimming took off 1 base at V and 4 bases at J, with 14 bases between the two ends. As DNA, the CDR3 is TGTGCCAGCAGCTTAGCCCTAGCGAACCTATACAATGAGCAGTTCTTC. This encodes CASSLALANLYNEQFF.

The chain employs TRBV18 and TRBJ2-7, with D perhaps matching TRBD1 (6 bases). The V end lost 3 bases, the J end lost 6 bases, and 18 bases lay between the germline ends. Germline V CDR1 and CDR2: KGHSH, LQKENI. The CDR3 consists of 15 residues. The DNA for the CDR3 is TGTGCCAGCTCACCTATCGGACAGTACTACAGCGAGCAGTACTTC. This gives the protein CASSPIGQYYSEQYF.

A few counts support this clone. V is TRBV5-1 and J is TRBJ1-2, with TRBD1 matching 11 bases. The CDR3 is 15 amino acids. J gave up 8 bases and V 4 bases, and 10 bases lay outside the gene matches. The V gene's germline CDR1 is SGHRS and CDR2 YFSETQ. The CDR3 reads CASSTGQGAAEGYTF. CDR3 DNA sequence: TGCGCCAGCAGCACCGGACAGGGGGCAGCTGAGGGCTACACCTTC.

The chain joins TRBV27 to TRBJ2-6; D not certain. V lost 0 bases and J 3 bases, leaving 6 bases between the germline ends. CDR3 length equals 15 residues. Germline V gives CDR1 MNHEY, CDR2 SMNVEV (reference sequence). In nucleotides, the CDR3 is TGTGCCAGCAGTTTATCCGGACGTGGGGCCAACGTCCTGACTTTC. Residues: CASSLSGRGANVLTF.

V usage is TRBV27 and J usage is TRBJ2-7; tentative D call: TRBD2 (6 bases). With 2 bases removed from V and 7 bases from J, the gap between germline ends came to 18 bases. Germline values: CDR1 MNHEY, CDR2 SMNVEV (reference sequence). The CDR3 contains 15 residues. CDR3 DNA sequence: TGTGCCAGCAGTTTAACGGGGGTGGGTTCGTGGGAGCAGTACTTC. It is translated as CASSLTGVGSWEQYF.

V is TRBV29-1 and J is TRBJ2-7, with 10 bases aligning to TRBD1. V shed 4 bases and J 6 bases; nucleotides not matched to a gene: 9. Looked up from germline, CDR1 is SQVTM and CDR2 is ANQGSEA. CDR3 size: 14 residues. CDR3 residues: CSVASGQGYGEQYF. CDR3 coding DNA: TGCAGCGTTGCCTCGGGACAGGGGTACGGCGAGCAGTACTTC.

This chain links TRBV7-2 with TRBJ2-7; D may be TRBD2 (5 bases). This CDR3 has 14 amino acids. The germline V and J ends were trimmed by 1 base and 2 bases, with 9 bases remaining between them. Germline V lookup: CDR1 SGHTA, CDR2 FQGNSA. CDR3 nucleotide sequence: TGTGCCAGCAGCTTAGGGAGCGGACCCTACGAGCAGTACTTC. Translation gives CASSLGSGPYEQYF.

The chain couples TRBV5-5 to TRBJ1-5; 8 positions match TRBD1. Germline trimming cut 1 base from V and 5 bases from J; bases unmatched to any gene: 8. There are 16 residues in the CDR3. The V gene's germline CDR1 is SGHKS and CDR2 YYEKEE (reference sequence). CDR3 sequence reads: CASSLFRGTGDQPQHF. DNA of the CDR3: TGTGCCAGCAGCTTGTTTCGTGGGACAGGAGATCAGCCCCAGCATTTT.

Comment on this clone: It may be a read error: a sequence one base away is much more abundant. The sample has other DNA sequences that encode this CDR3 too. This sequence joins TRBV7-8 and TRBJ2-7; D gene unclear. CDR3 length equals 11 residues. V lost 2 bases to trimming and J lost 5 bases, with 4 bases between them. Germline V gene lookup returns CDR1 SGHVS and CDR2 FQNEAQ. CDR3 DNA: TGTGCCAGCAGCTTAAGCGACGAGCAGTACTTC. Translated, it gives CASSLSDEQYF. The whole variable domain, remainder taken from reference TRBV7-8 and TRBJ2-7, is GAGVSQSPRYKVAKRGQDVALRCDPISGHVSLFWYQQALGQGPEFLTYFQNEAQLDKSGLPSDRFFAERPEGSVSTLKIQRTQQEDSAVYLCASSLSDEQYFGPGTRLTVT.

This sequence joins TRBV6-5 and TRBJ2-1, with 8 bases that match TRBD2. The germline CDR1 and CDR2 sequences are MNHEY and SVGAGI. With V trimmed by 3 bases and J by 8 bases, 6 bases remained unmatched. The CDR3 has 14 residues. CDR3 residues: CASSYSGGKDEQFF. The CDR3 DNA follows: TGTGCCAGCAGTTATTCGGGGGGGAAGGATGAGCAGTTCTTC.

This clone was recorded only once. The chain combines TRBV18 with TRBJ1-5, with TRBD1 identical over 9 bases. J was trimmed by 7 bases and V by 4 bases; bases with no gene match: 5. The CDR3 totals 14 residues. CDR1 KGHSH and CDR2 LQKENI come from the germline V gene. CDR3 sequence reads: CASSRTGGEQPQHF. The CDR3 coding sequence is TGTGCCAGCTCACGAACAGGGGGCGAACAGCCCCAGCATTTT.

V usage is TRBV7-6 and J usage is TRBJ2-5; 11 positions agree with TRBD2. V dropped 5 bases and J dropped 1; count of bases not matched to a gene: 3. Germline V gene data show CDR1 as SGHVS and CDR2 as FNYEAQ. The CDR3 length is 15 residues. CDR3 sequence: CASSRTSGGQETQYF. The DNA of the CDR3 is TGTGCCAGCAGCCGAACTAGCGGGGGCCAAGAGACCCAGTACTTC.

This clone has just a few counts. The chain couples TRBV4-3 to TRBJ2-4; D is unresolved. Trimming stripped 2 bases from V and 11 bases from J, with 13 bases between. Germline values: CDR1 LGHNA, CDR2 YSLEER. The CDR3 is made up of 13 amino acids. CDR3 DNA sequence: TGCGCCAGCAGCCAAACCTGGGCCGACCTTCAGTACTTC. Its translation: CASSQTWADLQYF.

The gene calls are TRBV6-1 and TRBJ2-7, with unresolved D. With 6 bases removed from V and 2 bases from J, the gap between germline ends came to 8 bases. This CDR3 has 12 residues. The germline CDR1 and CDR2 sequences are MNHNS and SASEGT. This CDR3 reads CASRAAAYEQYF. As DNA, the CDR3 is TGTGCCAGCAGGGCTGCTGCCTACGAGCAGTACTTC.

This clone was seen a handful of times. The CDR3 nucleotides read TGCGCCAGCAGCCAGGCGGGACTAGCGAGCTACGAGCAGTACTTC. It translates to CASSQAGLASYEQYF. The chain couples TRBV4-1 to TRBJ2-5; TRBD2 agrees at 10 bases. The end of the DNA is better explained by TRBJ2-7, so the J call may be wrong. The CDR3 totals 15 residues. Per the germline V gene, CDR1 is MGHRA and CDR2 is YSYEKL.

This rearrangement joins TRBV6-6 to TRBJ1-3; D gene unclear. The CDR3 runs 15 residues. V lost 4 bases and J lost 2, with 12 bases in between. Germline CDR1 MNHNY, CDR2 SVGAGI (reference sequence). The CDR3 reads CASSSLSTPGNTIYF. Here the CDR3 DNA reads TGTGCCAGCAGTTCCCTATCGACACCTGGAAACACCATATATTTT.

The table lists this clone with a few counts. The genes are TRBV7-3 and TRBJ2-2; possible D gene TRBD1, 6 bases. From germline, CDR1 is SGHTA and CDR2 FQGTGA. CDR3 length: 12 residues. V was pared by 8 bases and J by 7 bases, with 11 bases between. The CDR3 region has the DNA TGTGCCAGCGGTGGGGACATCGGGGAGCTGTTTTTT. This translates into CASGGDIGELFF.